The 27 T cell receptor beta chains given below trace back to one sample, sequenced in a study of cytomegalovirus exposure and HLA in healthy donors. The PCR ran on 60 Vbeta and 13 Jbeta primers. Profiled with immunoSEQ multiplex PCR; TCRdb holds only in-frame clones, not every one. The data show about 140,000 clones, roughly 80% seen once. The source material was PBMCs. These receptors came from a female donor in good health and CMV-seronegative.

This CDR3 reads CASSLPGQQETQYF. CDR3 sequence (DNA): TGTGCCAGCAGCCTCCCGGGACAGCAAGAGACCCAGTACTTC. The genes are TRBV14 and TRBJ2-5, with 7 positions matching TRBD1. Looked up from germline, CDR1 is SGHDN and CDR2 is FVKESK. The CDR3 runs 14 residues. With V trimmed by 4 bases and J by 2 bases, 4 bases remained unmatched.

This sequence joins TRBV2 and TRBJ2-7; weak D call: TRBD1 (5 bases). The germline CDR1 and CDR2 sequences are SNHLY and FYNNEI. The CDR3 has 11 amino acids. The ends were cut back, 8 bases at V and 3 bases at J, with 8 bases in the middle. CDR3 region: CASFDSYEQYF. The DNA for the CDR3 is TGTGCCAGCTTCGACAGCTACGAGCAGTACTTC.

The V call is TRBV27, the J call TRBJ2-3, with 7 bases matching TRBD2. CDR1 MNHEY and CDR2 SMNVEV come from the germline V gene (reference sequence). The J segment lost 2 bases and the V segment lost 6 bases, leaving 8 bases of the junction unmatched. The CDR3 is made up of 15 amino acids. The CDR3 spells CASSLRAGVTDTQYF. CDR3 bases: TGTGCCAGCAGCCTCCGCGCGGGGGTCACAGATACGCAGTATTTT.

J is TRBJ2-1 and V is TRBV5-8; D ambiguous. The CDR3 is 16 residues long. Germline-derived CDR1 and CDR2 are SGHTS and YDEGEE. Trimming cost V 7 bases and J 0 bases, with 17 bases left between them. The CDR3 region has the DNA TGTGCCAGCGTAAGCCTGACACCTCGCTCCTACAATGAGCAGTTCTTC. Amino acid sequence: CASVSLTPRSYNEQFF.

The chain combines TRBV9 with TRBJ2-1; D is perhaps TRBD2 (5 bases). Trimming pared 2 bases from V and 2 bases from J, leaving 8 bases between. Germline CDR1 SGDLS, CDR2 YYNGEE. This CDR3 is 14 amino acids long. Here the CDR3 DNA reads TGTGCCAGCAGCGTGGGAGACACCTACAATGAGCAGTTCTTC. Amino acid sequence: CASSVGDTYNEQFF.

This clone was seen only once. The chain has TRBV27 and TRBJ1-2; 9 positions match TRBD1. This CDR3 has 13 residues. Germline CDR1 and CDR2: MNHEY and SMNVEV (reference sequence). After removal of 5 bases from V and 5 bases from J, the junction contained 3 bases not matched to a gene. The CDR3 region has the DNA TGTGCCAGCAGTGGGACAGGGACATATGGCTACACCTTC. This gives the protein CASSGTGTYGYTF.

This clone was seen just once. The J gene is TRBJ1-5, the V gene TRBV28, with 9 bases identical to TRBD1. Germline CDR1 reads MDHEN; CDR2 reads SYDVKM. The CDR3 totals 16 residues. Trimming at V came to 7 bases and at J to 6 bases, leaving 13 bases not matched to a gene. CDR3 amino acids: CASTGTGLFSGQPQHF. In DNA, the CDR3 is TGTGCCAGCACCGGGACAGGGTTATTCTCTGGTCAGCCCCAGCATTTT.

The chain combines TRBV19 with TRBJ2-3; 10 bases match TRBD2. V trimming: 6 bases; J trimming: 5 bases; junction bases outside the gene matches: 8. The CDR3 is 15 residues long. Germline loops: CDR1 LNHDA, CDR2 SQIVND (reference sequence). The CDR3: CASRASSGSRDTQYF. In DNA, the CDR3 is TGTGCCAGTAGGGCGTCTAGCGGGAGTCGAGATACGCAGTATTTT.

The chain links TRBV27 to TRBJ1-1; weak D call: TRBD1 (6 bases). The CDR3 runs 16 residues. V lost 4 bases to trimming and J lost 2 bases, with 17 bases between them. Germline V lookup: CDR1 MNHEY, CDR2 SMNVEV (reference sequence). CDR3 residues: CASSSGDWFKNTEAFF. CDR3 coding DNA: TGTGCCAGCAGTTCAGGGGATTGGTTCAAAAACACTGAAGCTTTCTTT.

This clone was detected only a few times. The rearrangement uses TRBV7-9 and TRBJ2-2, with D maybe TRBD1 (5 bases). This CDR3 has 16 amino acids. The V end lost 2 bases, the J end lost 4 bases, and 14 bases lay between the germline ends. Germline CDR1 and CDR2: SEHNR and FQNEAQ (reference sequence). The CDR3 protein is CASSLPGQGITGELFF. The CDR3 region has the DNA TGTGCCAGCAGCTTACCAGGGCAGGGCATCACCGGGGAGCTGTTTTTT.

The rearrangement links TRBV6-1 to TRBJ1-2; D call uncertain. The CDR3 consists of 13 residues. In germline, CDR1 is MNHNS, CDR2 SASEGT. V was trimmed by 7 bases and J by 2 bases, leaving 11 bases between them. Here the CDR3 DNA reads TGTGCCAGCATCGTTAACAGAAACTATGGCTACACCTTC. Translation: CASIVNRNYGYTF.

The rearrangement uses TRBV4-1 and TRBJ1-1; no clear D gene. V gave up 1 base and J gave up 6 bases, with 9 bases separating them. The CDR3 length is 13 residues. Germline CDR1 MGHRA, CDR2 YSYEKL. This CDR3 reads CASSQAPGAEAFF. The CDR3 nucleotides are TGCGCCAGCAGCCAAGCACCGGGTGCTGAAGCTTTCTTT.

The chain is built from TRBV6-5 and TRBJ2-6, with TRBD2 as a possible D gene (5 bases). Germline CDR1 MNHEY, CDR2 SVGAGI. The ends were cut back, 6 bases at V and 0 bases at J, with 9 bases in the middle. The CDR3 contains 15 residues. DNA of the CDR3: TGTGCCAGCAGCCCGGGATCCTCTGGGGCCAACGTCCTGACTTTC. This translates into CASSPGSSGANVLTF.

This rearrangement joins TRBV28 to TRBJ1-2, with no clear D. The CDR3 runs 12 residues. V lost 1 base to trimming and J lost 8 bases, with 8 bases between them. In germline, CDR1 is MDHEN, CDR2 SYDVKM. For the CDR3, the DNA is TGTGCCAGCAGTTTATCGGTGAGAGGCTACACCTTC. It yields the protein CASSLSVRGYTF.

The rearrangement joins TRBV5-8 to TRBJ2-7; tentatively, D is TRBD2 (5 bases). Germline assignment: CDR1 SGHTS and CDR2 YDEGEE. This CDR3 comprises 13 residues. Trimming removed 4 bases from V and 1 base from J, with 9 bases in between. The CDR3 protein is CASSPPGSYEQYF. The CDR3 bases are TGTGCCAGCAGCCCTCCGGGGTCCTACGAGCAGTACTTC.

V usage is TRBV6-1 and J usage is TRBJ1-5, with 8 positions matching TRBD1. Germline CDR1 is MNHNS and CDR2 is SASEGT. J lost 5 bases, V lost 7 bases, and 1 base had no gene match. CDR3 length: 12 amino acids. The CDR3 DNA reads TGTGCCAGCAAGACAGGGGATCAGCCCCAGCATTTT. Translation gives CASKTGDQPQHF.

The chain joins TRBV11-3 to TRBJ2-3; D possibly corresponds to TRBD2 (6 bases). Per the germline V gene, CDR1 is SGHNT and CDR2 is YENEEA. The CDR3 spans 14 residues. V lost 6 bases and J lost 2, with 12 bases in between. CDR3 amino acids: CASSFGGNTDTQYF. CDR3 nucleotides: TGTGCCAGCAGTTTTGGGGGGAACACAGATACGCAGTATTTT.

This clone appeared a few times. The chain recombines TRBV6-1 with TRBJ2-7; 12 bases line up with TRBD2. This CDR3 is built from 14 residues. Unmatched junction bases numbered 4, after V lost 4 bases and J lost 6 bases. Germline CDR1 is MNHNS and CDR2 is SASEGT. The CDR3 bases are TGTGCCAGCAGTGGACTAGCGGGAGTTGGCGAGCAGTACTTC. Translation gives CASSGLAGVGEQYF.

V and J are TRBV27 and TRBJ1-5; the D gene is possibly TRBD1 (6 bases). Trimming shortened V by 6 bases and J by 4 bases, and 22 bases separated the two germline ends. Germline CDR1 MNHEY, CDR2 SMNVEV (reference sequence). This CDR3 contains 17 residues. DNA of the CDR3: TGTGCCAGCAGCCCCAGTTTTACAGGGAAAGGAAATCAGCCCCAGCATTTT. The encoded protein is CASSPSFTGKGNQPQHF.

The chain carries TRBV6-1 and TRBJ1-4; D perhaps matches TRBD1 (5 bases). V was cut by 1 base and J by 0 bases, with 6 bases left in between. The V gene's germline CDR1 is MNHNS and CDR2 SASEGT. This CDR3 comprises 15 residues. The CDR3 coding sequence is TGTGCCAGCAGTGAAGGGGGCACAACTAATGAAAAACTGTTTTTT. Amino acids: CASSEGGTTNEKLFF.

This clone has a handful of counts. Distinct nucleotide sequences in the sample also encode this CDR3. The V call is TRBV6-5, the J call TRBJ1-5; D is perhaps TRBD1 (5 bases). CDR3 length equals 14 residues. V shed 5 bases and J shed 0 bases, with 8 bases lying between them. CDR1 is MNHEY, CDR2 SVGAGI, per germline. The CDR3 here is CASSIGDSNQPQHF. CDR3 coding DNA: TGTGCCAGCAGTATAGGGGATAGCAATCAGCCCCAGCATTTT.

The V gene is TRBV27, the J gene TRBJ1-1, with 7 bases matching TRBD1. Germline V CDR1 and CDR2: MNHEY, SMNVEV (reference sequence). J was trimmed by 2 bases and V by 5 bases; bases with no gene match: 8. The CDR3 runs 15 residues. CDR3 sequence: CASSEMTGTNTEAFF. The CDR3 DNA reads TGTGCCAGCAGTGAAATGACAGGGACTAACACTGAAGCTTTCTTT.

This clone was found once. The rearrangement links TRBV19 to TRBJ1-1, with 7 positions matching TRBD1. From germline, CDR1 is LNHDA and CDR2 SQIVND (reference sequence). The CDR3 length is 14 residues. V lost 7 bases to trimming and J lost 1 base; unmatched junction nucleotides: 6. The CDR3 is CASTIDRANTEAFF. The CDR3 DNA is TGTGCCAGTACAATCGACAGGGCGAACACTGAAGCTTTCTTT. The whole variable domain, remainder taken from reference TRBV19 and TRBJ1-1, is DGGITQSPKYLFRKEGQNVTLSCEQNLNHDAMYWYRQDPGQGLRLIYYSQIVNDFQKGDIAEGYSVSREKKESFPLTVTSAQKNPTAFYLCASTIDRANTEAFFGQGTRLTVV.

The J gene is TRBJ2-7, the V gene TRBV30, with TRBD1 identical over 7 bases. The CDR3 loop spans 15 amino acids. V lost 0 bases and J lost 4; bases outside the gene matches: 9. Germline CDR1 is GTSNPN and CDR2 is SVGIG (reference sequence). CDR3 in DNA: TGTGCCTGGAGTGTACCGACAGGGTATGGGTACGAGCAGTACTTC. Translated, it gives CAWSVPTGYGYEQYF.

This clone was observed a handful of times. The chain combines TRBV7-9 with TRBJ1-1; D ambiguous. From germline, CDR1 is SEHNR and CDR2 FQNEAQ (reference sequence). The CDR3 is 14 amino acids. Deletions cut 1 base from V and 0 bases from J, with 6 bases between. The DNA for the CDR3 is TGTGCCAGCAGCTTAGAGGCGGTGAACACTGAAGCTTTCTTT. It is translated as CASSLEAVNTEAFF.

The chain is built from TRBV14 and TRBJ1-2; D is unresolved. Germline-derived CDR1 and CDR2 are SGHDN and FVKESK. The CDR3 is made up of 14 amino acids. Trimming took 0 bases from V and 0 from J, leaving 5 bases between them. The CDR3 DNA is TGTGCCAGCAGCCAAGAGGAGGCTAACTATGGCTACACCTTC. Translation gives CASSQEEANYGYTF.

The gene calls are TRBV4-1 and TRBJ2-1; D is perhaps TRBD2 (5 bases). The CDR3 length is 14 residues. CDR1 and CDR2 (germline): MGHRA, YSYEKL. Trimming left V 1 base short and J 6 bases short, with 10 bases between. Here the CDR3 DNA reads TGCGCCAGCAGCCAAGCAAAGAGCGGCAATGAGCAGTTCTTC. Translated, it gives CASSQAKSGNEQFF.